What follows describes a single TCR beta chain. Its antigen is not identified. Profiling relied on immunoSEQ multiplex PCR, and the TCRdb table lists in-frame clones only, not all of them. The sample has 100,000 to 150,000 clones; about 92% are singletons. The source of the sample is a study of T cell responses to AZD1222 COVID-19 vaccine. This CDR3 region has 17 residues. Per the germline V gene, CDR1 is SGHRS and CDR2 is YFSETQ. Trimming took off 0 bases at V and 3 bases at J, with 18 bases between the two ends. General observations from the study: Spike-wide vaccine-associated CD4 TCRs dominated at 160-218 and 743-854. Samples come after the peak T cell response, not at day 14.

The starting material was peripheral blood, obtained on day 0 of AZD1222 vaccination. The clonotype comes from an adult in good health. The chain has TRBV5-1 and TRBJ1-1; D is undetermined. The CDR3 region has the DNA TGCGCCAGCAGCTTGGACAGCCCCCGTGGAAAACACACTGAAGCTTTCTTT. This codes for CASSLDSPRGKHTEAFF. Looking up the rest from reference TRBV5-1 and TRBJ1-1 gives the full variable domain: KAGVTQTPRYLIKTRGQQVTLSCSPISGHRSVSWYQQTPGQGLQFLFEYFSETQRNKGNFPGRFSGRQFSNSRSEMNVSTLELGDSALYLCASSLDSPRGKHTEAFFGQGTRLTVV.